Shown below are 10 T cell receptor beta chains from a single sample sequenced in a study of blood T cell repertoires in COVID-19. The protocol was immunoSEQ multiplex PCR, while the TCRdb copy is restricted to in-frame clones and leaves out a portion. The repertoire holds roughly 190,000 clones, 84% seen once, with about 2.6% in the top ten. The specimen sequenced was peripheral blood. The receptors were gathered from a human donor with acute or convalescent COVID-19. The donor label of this sample is uncertain.

V gene TRBV18 combines with J gene TRBJ2-1, with 12 bases matching TRBD2. The length of the CDR3 is 16 residues. V shed 0 bases, J shed 10 bases, and the junction held 7 bases outside the gene matches. Germline V gives CDR1 KGHSH, CDR2 LQKENI. In nucleotides, the CDR3 is TGTGCCAGCTCACCACCCCTAGCGGGAGGGCGCGAAGAGCAGTTCTTC. Protein sequence: CASSPPLAGGREEQFF.

This clone was observed once. The chain links TRBV6-5 to TRBJ2-1, with TRBD2 identical over 10 bases. The CDR3 runs 15 residues. Germline values: CDR1 MNHEY, CDR2 SVGAGI. Trimming at V came to 2 bases and at J to 5 bases, leaving 3 bases not matched to a gene. The CDR3, as DNA: TGTGCCAGCAGTTACCCTAGCGGGGGAGACAATGAGCAGTTCTTC. Translated, it gives CASSYPSGGDNEQFF.

This clone was seen just once. The rearrangement links TRBV19 to TRBJ1-5, with D possibly being TRBD1 (6 bases). The V end was cut by 9 bases, the J end by 1 base, with 19 bases between. From germline, CDR1 is LNHDA and CDR2 SQIVND (reference sequence). The CDR3 runs 16 residues. DNA of the CDR3: TGTGCCAGCAAGCCGGCCGGGGGGCAGAGCAATCAGCCCCAGCATTTT. Residues: CASKPAGGQSNQPQHF.

The chain employs TRBV28 and TRBJ1-1, with D unclear. Trimming removed 6 bases at V and 2 bases at J, with 4 bases between. Germline CDR1 MDHEN, CDR2 SYDVKM. This CDR3 region has 11 residues. This chain's CDR3 is CASSPNTEAFF. CDR3 nucleotide sequence: TGTGCCAGCAGCCCTAACACTGAAGCTTTCTTT.

This clone appeared a few times. The chain combines TRBV18 with TRBJ1-2, with 10 bases aligning to TRBD1. The germline V gene has CDR1 KGHSH and CDR2 LQKENI. The CDR3 extends over 16 amino acids. Unmatched junction bases numbered 12, after V lost 8 bases and J lost 3 bases. CDR3 loop: CASKTSGTGDDYGYTF. CDR3 nucleotide sequence: TGTGCCAGCAAGACGTCCGGGACAGGGGACGACTATGGCTACACCTTC. The variable domain in full, with the rest retrieved from reference TRBV18 and TRBJ1-2, is NAGVMQNPRHLVRRRGQEARLRCSPMKGHSHVYWYRQLPEEGLKFMVYLQKENIIDESGMPKERFSAEFPKEGPSILRIQQVVRGDSAAYFCASKTSGTGDDYGYTFGSGTRLTVV.

This chain uses TRBV13 with TRBJ2-7; maybe TRBD2 (6 bases). The CDR3 loop spans 15 amino acids. Deletions cut 5 bases from V and 5 bases from J, with 19 bases between. Germline values: CDR1 PRHDT, CDR2 FYEKMQ (reference sequence). Here the CDR3 DNA reads TGTGCCAGCAGCCCCCCCGGACTACAATCTGACGAGCAGTACTTC. As protein: CASSPPGLQSDEQYF.

The J gene is TRBJ1-6, the V gene TRBV7-9, with 9 nucleotides matching TRBD1. This CDR3 region has 15 residues. Germline V gene data show CDR1 as SEHNR and CDR2 as FQNEAQ (reference sequence). Unmatched junction bases numbered 6, after V lost 5 bases and J lost 7 bases. Here the CDR3 DNA reads TGTGCCAGCAGCGTGGGACAGGGTGGGAATTCACCCCTCCACTTT. Translated, it gives CASSVGQGGNSPLHF.

The V and J genes are TRBV27 and TRBJ1-6; D gene uncertain. V was clipped by 3 bases and J by 4 bases, with 10 bases between them. This CDR3 is built from 15 residues. Per germline, CDR1 MNHEY and CDR2 SMNVEV (reference sequence). The CDR3 DNA is TGTGCCAGCAGTTTGAGAGCCGTATATAATTCACCCCTCCACTTT. It yields the protein CASSLRAVYNSPLHF.

The chain is built from TRBV5-1 and TRBJ1-4; TRBD1 matches at 7 bases. Germline assignment: CDR1 SGHRS and CDR2 YFSETQ. Unmatched junction bases numbered 10, after V lost 5 bases and J lost 9 bases. The CDR3 runs 14 residues. CDR3 DNA: TGCGCCAGCAGACCCGGACAGGCCGATCAAAAACTGTTTTTT. It yields the protein CASRPGQADQKLFF.

The chain links TRBV11-2 to TRBJ1-4; D not certain. The CDR3 is 12 residues long. CDR1 and CDR2 (germline): SGHAT, FQNNGV. V lost 1 base and J lost 12, with 9 bases in between. The CDR3 DNA reads as TGTGCCAGCAGCTTAGCCGGGATGGAACTGTTTTTT. Its protein is CASSLAGMELFF.